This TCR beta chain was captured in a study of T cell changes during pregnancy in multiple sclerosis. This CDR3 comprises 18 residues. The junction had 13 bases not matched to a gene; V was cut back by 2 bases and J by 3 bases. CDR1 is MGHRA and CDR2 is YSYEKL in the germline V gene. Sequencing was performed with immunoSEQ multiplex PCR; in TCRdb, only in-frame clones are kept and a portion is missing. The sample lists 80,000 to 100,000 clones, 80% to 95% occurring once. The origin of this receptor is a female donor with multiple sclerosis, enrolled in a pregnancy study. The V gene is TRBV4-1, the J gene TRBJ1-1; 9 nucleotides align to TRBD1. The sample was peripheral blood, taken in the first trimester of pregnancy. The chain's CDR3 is CASSQSGTGRGWDTEAFF. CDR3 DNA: TGCGCCAGCAGCCAAAGCGGGACAGGGAGGGGTTGGGACACTGAAGCTTTCTTT.